Sequencing of this T cell receptor (beta chain) was carried out in a study of T cells in localized non-small cell lung cancer. General study findings and limits: Analysis by sequencing included only one tumor region, so heterogeneity remains possible.

Only in-frame clones appear in the TCRdb table, and some are missing; sequencing was by immunoSEQ multiplex PCR. The sample yields roughly 17,000 clones, 85% to 90% seen once. Regarding this clone: Its specificity is unknown.

V was clipped by 6 bases and J by 2 bases, with 13 bases between them. Germline lookup yields CDR1 MNHNS and CDR2 SASEGT. CDR3 length equals 14 residues. V usage is TRBV6-1 and J usage is TRBJ1-2; no definite D call. Sample: peripheral blood, taken before any cancer treatment. The receptor's source is a male donor at least 60 years old with stage II squamous cell lung carcinoma. CDR3 amino acids: CASRPDPQNYGYTF. CDR3 nucleotides: TGTGCCAGCAGGCCTGACCCTCAAAACTATGGCTACACCTTC.